This T cell receptor (beta chain) was obtained from a study of vaccination effects on CD4 cells after COVID-19. Findings and caveats of the study: Sampling in the study covered few convalescent patients and included no early post-infection timepoints. Marked clonal contraction was seen late after vaccination (in both infection- and vaccine-induced clones).

The germline V gene has CDR1 MNHEY and CDR2 SVGAGI. V shed 7 bases, J shed 2 bases, and the junction held 7 bases outside the gene matches. The CDR3 is made up of 14 amino acids. Antigen-specific CD4+ T cells expanded by the ViraFEST assay with viral peptide pools were then sequenced. Following culture for approximately ten days, CD4+ T cells were isolated. Absence of prior SARS-CoV-2 infection characterized the vaccine recipients, who showed negative nucleocapsid antibodies. Half-medium exchanges with IL-2 medium took place on days 3 and 7. Data came from immunoSEQ multiplex PCR; TCRdb stores just in-frame clones and leaves some out. The table shows about 27,000 clones, with roughly 70% occurring only once. Comments on this clone: Antigen: not known.

The rearrangement joins TRBV6-5 to TRBJ1-1; 7 bases are a match to TRBD1. The TCR comes from a human donor who received a COVID-19 vaccine. The source material was CD4+ T cells from PBMCs cultured with HCoV-NL63 spike peptides, sampled before COVID-19 vaccination. The chain's CDR3 is CASNPTGTNTEAFF. In DNA, the CDR3 is TGTGCCAGCAATCCGACAGGGACCAACACTGAAGCTTTCTTT.